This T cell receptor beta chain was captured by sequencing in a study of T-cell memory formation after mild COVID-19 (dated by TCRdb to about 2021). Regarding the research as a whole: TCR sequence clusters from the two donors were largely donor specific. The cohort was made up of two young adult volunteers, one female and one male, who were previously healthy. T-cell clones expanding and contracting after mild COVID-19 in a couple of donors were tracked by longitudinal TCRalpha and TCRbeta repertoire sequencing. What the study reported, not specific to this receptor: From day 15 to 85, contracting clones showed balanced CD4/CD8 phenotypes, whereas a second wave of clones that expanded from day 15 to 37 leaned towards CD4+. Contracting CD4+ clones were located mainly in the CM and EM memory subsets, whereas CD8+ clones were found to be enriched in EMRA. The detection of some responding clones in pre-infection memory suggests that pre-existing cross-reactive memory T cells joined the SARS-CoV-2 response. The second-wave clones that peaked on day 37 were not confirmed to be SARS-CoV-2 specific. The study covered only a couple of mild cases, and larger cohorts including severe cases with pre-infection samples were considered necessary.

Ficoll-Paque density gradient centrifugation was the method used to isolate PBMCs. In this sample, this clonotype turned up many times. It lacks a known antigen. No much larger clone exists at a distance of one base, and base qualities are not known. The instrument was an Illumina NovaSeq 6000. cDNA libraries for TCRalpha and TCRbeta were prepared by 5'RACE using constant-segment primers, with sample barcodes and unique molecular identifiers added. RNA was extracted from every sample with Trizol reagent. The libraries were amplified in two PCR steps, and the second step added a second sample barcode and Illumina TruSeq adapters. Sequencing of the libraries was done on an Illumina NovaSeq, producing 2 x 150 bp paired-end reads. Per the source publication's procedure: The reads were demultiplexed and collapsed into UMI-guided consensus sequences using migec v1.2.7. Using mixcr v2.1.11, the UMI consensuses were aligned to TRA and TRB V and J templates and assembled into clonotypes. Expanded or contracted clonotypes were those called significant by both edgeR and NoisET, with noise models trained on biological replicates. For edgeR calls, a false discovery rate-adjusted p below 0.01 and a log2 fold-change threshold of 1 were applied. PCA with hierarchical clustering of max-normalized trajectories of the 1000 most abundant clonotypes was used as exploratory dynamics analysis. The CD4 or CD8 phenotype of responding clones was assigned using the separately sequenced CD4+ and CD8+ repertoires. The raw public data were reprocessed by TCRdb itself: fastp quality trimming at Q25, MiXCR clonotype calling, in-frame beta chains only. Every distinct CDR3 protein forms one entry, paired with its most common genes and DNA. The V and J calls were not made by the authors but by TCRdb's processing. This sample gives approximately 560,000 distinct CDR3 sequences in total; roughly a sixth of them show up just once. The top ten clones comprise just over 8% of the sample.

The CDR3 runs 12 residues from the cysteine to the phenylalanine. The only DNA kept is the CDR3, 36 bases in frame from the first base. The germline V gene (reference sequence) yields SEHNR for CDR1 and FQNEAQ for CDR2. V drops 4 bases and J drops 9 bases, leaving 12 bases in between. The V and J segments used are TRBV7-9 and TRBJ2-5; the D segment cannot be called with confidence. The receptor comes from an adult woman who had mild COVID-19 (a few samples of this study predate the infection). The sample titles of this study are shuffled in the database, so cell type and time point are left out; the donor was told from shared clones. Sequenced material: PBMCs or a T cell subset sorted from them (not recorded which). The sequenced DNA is TGTGCCAGCAGCTCCGGGCCCTCGGCCCAGTACTTC. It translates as CASSSGPSAQYF.